What follows is one T cell receptor (beta chain) and its context. The antigen is unknown. The data were obtained in a study of T cell responses to AZD1222 COVID-19 vaccine. Study observations and caveats: Spike-specific TCR breadth rose after two AZD1222 doses, and depth rose as well.

V dropped 8 bases and J dropped 1 base, with 9 bases sitting between them. This CDR3 has 13 amino acids. Germline assignment: CDR1 MNHEY and CDR2 SVGAGI. Clones were sequenced by immunoSEQ multiplex PCR, and TCRdb holds only the in-frame ones, with some missing. Found here are 210,000 or so clones, under 95% of them singletons; the top ten hold about 1%. The TCR was taken from an adult in good health. The starting material was peripheral blood, obtained on day 0 of MenACWY control vaccination. V is TRBV6-5 and J is TRBJ1-5, with no clear D. CDR3 sequence reads: CASHPLSNQPQHF. The CDR3 bases are TGTGCCAGCCATCCCCTAAGCAATCAGCCCCAGCATTTT.